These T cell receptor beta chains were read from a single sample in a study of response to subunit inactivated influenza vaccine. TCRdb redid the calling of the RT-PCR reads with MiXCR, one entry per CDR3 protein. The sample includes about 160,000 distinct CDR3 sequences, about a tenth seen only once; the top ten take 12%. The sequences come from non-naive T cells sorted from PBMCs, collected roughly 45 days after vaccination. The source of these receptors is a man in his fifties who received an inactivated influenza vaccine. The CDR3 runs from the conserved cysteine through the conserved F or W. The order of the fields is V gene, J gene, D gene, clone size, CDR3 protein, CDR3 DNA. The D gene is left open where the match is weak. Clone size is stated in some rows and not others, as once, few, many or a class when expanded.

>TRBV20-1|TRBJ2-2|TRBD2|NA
CSARGFLAGNTGELFF
TGCAGTGCTAGAGGATTCTTAGCGGGAAACACCGGGGAGCTGTTTTTT
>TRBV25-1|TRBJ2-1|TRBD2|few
CASSGIHEQFF
TGTGCCAGTAGCGGGATTCATGAGCAGTTCTTC
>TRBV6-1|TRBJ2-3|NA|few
CASSERVGGQTTDTQYF
TGTGCCAGCAGTGAACGGGTCGGAGGTCAAACCACAGATACGCAGTATTTT
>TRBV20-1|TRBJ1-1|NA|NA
CSAARRAGSEAFF
TGCAGTGCTGCGAGACGGGCCGGTAGTGAAGCTTTCTTT
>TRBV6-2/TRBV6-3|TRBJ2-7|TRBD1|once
CASSDRTGGYNEQYF
TGTGCCAGCAGTGACCGGACAGGGGGATACAACGAGCAGTACTTC
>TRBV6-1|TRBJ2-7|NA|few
CASSLDRGDEQYF
TGTGCCAGCAGTCTGGACCGGGGAGACGAGCAGTACTTC
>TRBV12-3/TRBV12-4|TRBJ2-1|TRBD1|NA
CASSSTGFSYNEQFF
TGTGCCAGCAGTTCGACAGGGTTTTCCTACAATGAGCAGTTCTTC
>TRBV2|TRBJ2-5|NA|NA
CASTLVGYMEETQYF
TGTGCCAGCACCCTGGTGGGGTATATGGAGGAGACCCAGTACTTC
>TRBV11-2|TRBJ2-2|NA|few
CASSPTSAFGELFF
TGTGCCAGCAGCCCCACGTCAGCGTTTGGGGAGCTGTTTTTT
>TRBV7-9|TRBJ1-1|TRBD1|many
CASSSWDRGPRNTEAFF
TGTGCCAGCAGCTCATGGGACAGGGGGCCGAGGAACACTGAAGCTTTCTTT
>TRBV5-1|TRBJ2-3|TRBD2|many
CASTDSGATDTQYF
TGCGCCAGCACCGATAGCGGGGCCACAGATACGCAGTATTTT
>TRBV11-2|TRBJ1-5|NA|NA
CASSLVLDQPQHF
TGTGCCAGCAGCTTAGTGCTGGATCAGCCCCAGCATTTT
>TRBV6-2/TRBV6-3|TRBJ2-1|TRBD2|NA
CASGPTTSALNEQFF
TGTGCCAGCGGTCCCACAACTAGCGCGCTCAATGAGCAGTTCTTC
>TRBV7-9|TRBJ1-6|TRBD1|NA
CASSGGKTGINSPLHF
TGTGCCAGCAGCGGGGGGAAGACAGGGATTAATTCACCCCTCCACTTT
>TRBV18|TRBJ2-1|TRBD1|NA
CASSPTSPGGLSRNEQFF
TGTGCCAGCTCACCAACTTCCCCAGGGGGCCTAAGTCGGAATGAGCAGTTCTTC
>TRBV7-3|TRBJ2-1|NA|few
CASSLPGRGSYNEQFF
TGTGCCAGCAGCTTACCCGGGAGAGGGTCCTACAATGAGCAGTTCTTC
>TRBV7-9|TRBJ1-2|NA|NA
CASSNQTTYGYTF
TGTGCCAGCAGCAATCAGACCACCTATGGCTACACCTTC
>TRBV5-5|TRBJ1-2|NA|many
CASSLVLRGGYGYTF
TGTGCCAGCAGCTTGGTTTTGAGGGGGGGATATGGCTACACCTTC
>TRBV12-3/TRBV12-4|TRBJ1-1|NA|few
CASSLAQGGNTEAFF
TGTGCCAGCAGTTTAGCGCAGGGTGGGAACACTGAAGCTTTCTTT
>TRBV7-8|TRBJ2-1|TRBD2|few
CASRVSGAQLNEQFF
TGTGCCAGCAGAGTTAGCGGGGCCCAGCTCAATGAGCAGTTCTTC
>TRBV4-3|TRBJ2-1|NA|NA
CASSQSLVGSYNEQFF
TGCGCCAGCAGCCAATCGCTCGTGGGAAGCTACAATGAGCAGTTCTTC
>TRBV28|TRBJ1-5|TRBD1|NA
CASSISITGVNQPQHF
TGTGCCAGCAGCATTTCGATAACAGGGGTCAATCAGCCCCAGCATTTT
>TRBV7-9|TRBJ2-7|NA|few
CASSLASQGNEQYF
TGTGCCAGCAGCTTAGCTTCCCAGGGAAACGAGCAGTACTTC
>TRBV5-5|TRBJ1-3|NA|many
CASRTSSGNTIYF
TGTGCCAGCAGGACATCTTCTGGAAACACCATATATTTT
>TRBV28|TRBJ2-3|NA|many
CASSLLVGGGDTQYF
TGTGCCAGCAGTCTACTAGTGGGGGGAGGAGATACGCAGTATTTT
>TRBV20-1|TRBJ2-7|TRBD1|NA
CSARGGTGGDEQYF
TGCAGTGCTAGAGGGGGGACAGGGGGCGACGAGCAGTACTTC
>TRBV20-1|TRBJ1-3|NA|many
CSVSYSGNTIYF
TGCAGTGTGTCCTACTCTGGAAACACCATATATTTT
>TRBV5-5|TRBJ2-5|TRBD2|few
CASSQLAGGRGETQYF
TGTGCCAGCAGCCAACTAGCGGGGGGACGGGGAGAGACCCAGTACTTC
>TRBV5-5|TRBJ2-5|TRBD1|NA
CASSWEGTGVKETQYF
TGTGCCAGCAGCTGGGAAGGGACAGGGGTTAAAGAGACCCAGTACTTC
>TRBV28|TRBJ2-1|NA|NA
CASQGGYNEHFF
TGTGCATCACAGGGAGGCTACAATGAGCACTTCTTC
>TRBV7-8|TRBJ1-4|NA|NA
CASSLEQNEKLFF
TGTGCCAGCAGCTTAGAACAGAATGAAAAACTGTTTTTT
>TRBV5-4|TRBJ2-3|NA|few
CASSLAPASEFTDTQYF
TGTGCCAGCAGCTTGGCCCCGGCTAGCGAGTTTACAGATACGCAGTATTTT
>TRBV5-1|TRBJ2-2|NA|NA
CASSWSGTNTGELFF
TGCGCCAGCAGCTGGTCCGGGACCAACACCGGGGAGCTGTTTTTT
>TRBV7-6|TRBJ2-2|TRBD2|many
CASSGRGGTGELFF
TGTGCCAGCAGCGGACGGGGGGGCACCGGGGAGCTGTTTTTT
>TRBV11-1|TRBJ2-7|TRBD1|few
CASSLAGTGGTLVYEQYF
TGTGCCAGCAGCTTAGCGGGGACAGGGGGCACATTGGTTTACGAGCAGTACTTC
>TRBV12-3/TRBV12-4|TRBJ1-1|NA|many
CASSLEAGAEAFF
TGTGCCAGCAGTTTAGAGGCAGGGGCTGAAGCTTTCTTT
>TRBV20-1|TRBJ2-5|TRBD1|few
CSATWTGEKTQYF
TGCAGTGCAACTTGGACAGGGGAAAAGACCCAGTACTTC
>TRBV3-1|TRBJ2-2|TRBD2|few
CASSRTGTSGRAGTGELFF
TGTGCCAGCAGCCGGACCGGGACTAGCGGGAGGGCTGGAACCGGGGAGCTGTTTTTT
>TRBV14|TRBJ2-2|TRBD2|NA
CASTLSGSTGELFF
TGTGCCAGCACCTTAAGCGGGAGCACCGGGGAGCTGTTTTTT
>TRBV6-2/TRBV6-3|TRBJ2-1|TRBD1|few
CASSYSIGQGTNNEQFF
TGTGCCAGCAGTTACTCGATCGGACAGGGAACTAACAATGAGCAGTTCTTC
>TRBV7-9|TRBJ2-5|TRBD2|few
CASSPVGREGRETQYF
TGTGCCAGCAGCCCCGTGGGGCGGGAGGGCCGAGAGACCCAGTACTTC
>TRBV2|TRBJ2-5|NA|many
CASSLETQYF
TGCGCCAGCAGCTTAGAGACCCAGTACTTC
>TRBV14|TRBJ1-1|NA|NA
CASSRYRVITPKTEAFF
TGTGCCAGCAGCCGCTACAGGGTTATCACCCCGAAGACTGAAGCTTTCTTT
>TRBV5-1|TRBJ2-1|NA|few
CTFWQNPRNHFRCQVQFF
TGCACCTTCTGGCAGAACCCCCGCAACCACTTCCGCTGTCAAGTCCAGTTCTTC
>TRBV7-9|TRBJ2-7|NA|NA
CASSFRAPAYEQYF
TGTGCCAGCAGCTTCAGGGCCCCCGCCTACGAGCAGTACTTC
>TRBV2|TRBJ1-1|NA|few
CASSHSTGQAEAFF
TGTGCCAGCAGTCACTCGACAGGCCAGGCTGAAGCTTTCTTT
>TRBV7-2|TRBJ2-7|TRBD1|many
CASSWTGGAYEQYF
TGTGCCAGCAGCTGGACAGGGGGCGCCTACGAGCAGTACTTC
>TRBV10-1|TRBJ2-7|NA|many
CASRDSSSYEQYF
TGCGCCAGCAGGGATTCCAGCTCCTACGAGCAGTACTTC
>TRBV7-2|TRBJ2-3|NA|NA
CASSWRGQEPDTQYF
TGTGCCAGCAGCTGGAGGGGGCAGGAACCAGATACGCAGTATTTT
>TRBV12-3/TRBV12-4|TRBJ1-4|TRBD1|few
CASRSGGQGNEKLFF
TGTGCCAGCAGATCGGGGGGACAGGGTAATGAAAAACTGTTTTTT
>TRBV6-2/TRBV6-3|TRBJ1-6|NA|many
CASQGRNNSPLHF
TGTGCCAGCCAAGGGAGGAATAATTCACCCCTCCACTTT
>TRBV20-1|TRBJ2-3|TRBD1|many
CSALVTGTTDTQYF
TGCAGTGCTCTAGTGACAGGGACCACAGATACGCAGTATTTT
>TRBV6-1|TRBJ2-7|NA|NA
CASSSGLVGEQYF
TGTGCCAGCAGCTCGGGACTCGTCGGCGAGCAGTACTTC
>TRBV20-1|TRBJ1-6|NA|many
CSARAKNRAYNSPLHF
TGCAGTGCTAGAGCTAAGAACAGGGCCTATAATTCACCCCTCCACTTT
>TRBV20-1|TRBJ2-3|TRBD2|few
CSAKTSGYRTDTQYF
TGCAGCGCAAAGACTAGCGGGTATCGCACAGATACGCAGTATTTT